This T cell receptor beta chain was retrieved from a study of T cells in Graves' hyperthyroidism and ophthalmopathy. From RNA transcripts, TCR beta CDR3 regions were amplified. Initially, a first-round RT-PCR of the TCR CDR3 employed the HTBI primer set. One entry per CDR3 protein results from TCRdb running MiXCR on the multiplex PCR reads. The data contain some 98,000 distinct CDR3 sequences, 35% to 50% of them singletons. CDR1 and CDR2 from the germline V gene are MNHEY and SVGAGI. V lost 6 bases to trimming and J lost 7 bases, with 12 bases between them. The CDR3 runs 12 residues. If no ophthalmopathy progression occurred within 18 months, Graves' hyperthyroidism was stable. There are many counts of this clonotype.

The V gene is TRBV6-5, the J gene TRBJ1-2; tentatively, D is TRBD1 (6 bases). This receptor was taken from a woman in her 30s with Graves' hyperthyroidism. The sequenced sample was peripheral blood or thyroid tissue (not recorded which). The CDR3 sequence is CASRGTLRGYTF. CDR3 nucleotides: TGTGCCAGCAGAGGGACACTGCGTGGCTACACCTTC.